These 19 T cell receptor beta chains came from one sample sequenced in a study of blood T cell repertoires in COVID-19. Some clones are missing from TCRdb's copy, which holds only in-frame ones; the method was immunoSEQ multiplex PCR. The sample gives fewer than 70,000 clones, approximately 82% of which show up once; roughly 5.6% is in the top ten. Sequencing was performed on peripheral blood. These receptors came from a woman aged 55-70 years with acute or convalescent COVID-19.

This clone has just a few counts. The V gene is TRBV4-1, the J gene TRBJ1-4, with D possibly matching TRBD1 (5 bases). Trimming took 1 base from V and 3 from J, leaving 15 bases between them. Germline values: CDR1 MGHRA, CDR2 YSYEKL. This CDR3 comprises 17 residues. This CDR3 reads CASSQGRGTGANEKLFF. The CDR3 DNA reads TGCGCCAGCAGCCAAGGACGGGGGACGGGAGCTAATGAAAAACTGTTTTTT.

This clone appeared a few times. V usage is TRBV19 and J usage is TRBJ2-1, with 11 bases fitting TRBD2. Germline trimming cut 5 bases from V and 8 bases from J; bases unmatched to any gene: 14. Germline V lookup: CDR1 LNHDA, CDR2 SQIVND (reference sequence). CDR3 length: 17 amino acids. The CDR3 region has the DNA TGTGCCAGTAGTTCCCGGGGTAGCGGGGGGGCCACTGATGAGCAGTTCTTC. This translates into CASSSRGSGGATDEQFF.

The chain links TRBV7-2 to TRBJ2-1; D perhaps matches TRBD2 (5 bases). Trimming cost V 4 bases and J 0 bases, with 16 bases left between them. The CDR3 is 17 amino acids. Germline V gene sequence: CDR1 SGHTA, CDR2 FQGNSA. CDR3 in DNA: TGTGCCAGCAGCTCGTTTTTAGCGCTGAGCTCCTACAATGAGCAGTTCTTC. The encoded protein is CASSSFLALSSYNEQFF.

This clone was seen just once. The chain employs TRBV5-1 and TRBJ2-2; possibly TRBD1 for D (6 bases). The germline V gene encodes CDR1 SGHRS and CDR2 YFSETQ. V shed 1 base and J shed 1 base, with 11 bases lying between them. CDR3 length: 16 amino acids. The chain's CDR3 is CASSLFGRGNTGELFF. Here the CDR3 DNA reads TGCGCCAGCAGCTTGTTCGGCAGGGGGAACACCGGGGAGCTGTTTTTT.

The rearrangement links TRBV6-5 to TRBJ1-2, with 7 bases identical to TRBD1. The CDR3 has 15 amino acids. J was trimmed by 0 bases and V by 2 bases; bases with no gene match: 3. The germline V gene has CDR1 MNHEY and CDR2 SVGAGI. CDR3 sequence (DNA): TGTGCCAGCAGTTACGGGCAGGGGGCTAACTATGGCTACACCTTC. Its translation: CASSYGQGANYGYTF.

J is TRBJ2-6 and V is TRBV15, with D perhaps matching TRBD2 (7 bases). The CDR3 is 18 residues long. V was shortened by 1 base and J by 4 bases, with 17 bases between the two germline ends. The germline gives CDR1 LNHNV, CDR2 YYDKDF (reference sequence). CDR3 residues: CATSRVPMAGAGANVLTF. Here the CDR3 DNA reads TGTGCCACCAGCAGAGTACCAATGGCGGGGGCCGGGGCCAACGTCCTGACTTTC. The complete variable domain, with remaining parts taken from reference TRBV15 and TRBJ2-6, reads DAMVIQNPRYQVTQFGKPVTLSCSQTLNHNVMYWYQQKSSQAPKLLFHYYDKDFNNEADTPDNFQSRRPNTSFCFLDIRSPGLGDTAMYLCATSRVPMAGAGANVLTFGAGSRLTVL.

The chain combines TRBV27 with TRBJ2-5, with 10 bases matching TRBD1. The V gene's germline CDR1 is MNHEY and CDR2 SMNVEV (reference sequence). Trimming took 4 bases from V and 5 from J; bases not matched to a gene: 10. The CDR3 totals 16 residues. The CDR3 DNA follows: TGTGCCAGCAGTTCCTTCCGGGACAGGGGTCAGGAGACCCAGTACTTC. Translation: CASSSFRDRGQETQYF.

This clone was counted only a few times. V is TRBV19 and J is TRBJ2-2; TRBD2 matches at 7 bases. This CDR3 has 14 amino acids. Germline V gene data show CDR1 as LNHDA and CDR2 as SQIVND (reference sequence). V was pared by 7 bases and J by 2 bases, with 4 bases of the junction left unmatched. Written as DNA, the CDR3 is TGTGCCAGTATCCGGGGGGTCAACACCGGGGAGCTGTTTTTT. Residues: CASIRGVNTGELFF.

The chain is built from TRBV25-1 and TRBJ1-6; no firm D call. Germline assignment: CDR1 MGHDK and CDR2 SYGVNS. The V gene lost 7 bases and the J gene lost 6 bases, with 13 bases spanning the gap. CDR3 length: 14 amino acids. The CDR3 loop is CASTPSTGNSPLHF. CDR3 sequence (DNA): TGTGCCAGCACTCCCTCCACCGGTAATTCACCCCTCCACTTT.

V is TRBV5-1 and J is TRBJ1-3, with 9 bases matching TRBD1. The CDR3 totals 17 residues. J lost 0 bases, V lost 4 bases, and 8 bases had no gene match. Germline CDR1 is SGHRS and CDR2 is YFSETQ. Here the CDR3 reads CASSPTGQGFSGNTIYF. CDR3 sequence (DNA): TGCGCCAGCAGCCCAACGGGACAGGGTTTCTCTGGAAACACCATATATTTT.

This clone turned up a few times. The chain recombines TRBV20-1 with TRBJ2-7, with 8 bases lining up with TRBD1. Germline-derived CDR1 and CDR2 are DFQATT and SNEGSKA (reference sequence). This CDR3 has 15 residues. V lost 3 bases and J lost 0; bases outside the gene matches: 7. The CDR3 here is CSASPRTGYSYEQYF. CDR3 nucleotides: TGCAGTGCTAGTCCCCGGACAGGGTACTCCTACGAGCAGTACTTC.

The chain joins TRBV4-1 to TRBJ1-2; the D is unclear. Germline V gene data show CDR1 as MGHRA and CDR2 as YSYEKL. Trimming cost V 4 bases and J 0 bases, with 6 bases left between them. The CDR3 extends over 13 amino acids. CDR3 bases: TGCGCCAGCAGCCCACCTACTAACTATGGCTACACCTTC. Its translation: CASSPPTNYGYTF.

V and J are TRBV9 and TRBJ1-2, with D unresolved. V lost 3 bases, J lost 2 bases, and 14 bases lay in between. The CDR3 sequence is 15 residues long. Germline-derived CDR1 and CDR2 are SGDLS and YYNGEE. This CDR3 reads CASSEKASPNYGYTF. The CDR3 coding sequence is TGTGCCAGCAGCGAGAAAGCATCCCCAAACTATGGCTACACCTTC.

V gene TRBV27 combines with J gene TRBJ2-1; 11 bases match TRBD2. CDR1 and CDR2 (germline): MNHEY, SMNVEV (reference sequence). This CDR3 has 15 residues. J lost 2 bases, V lost 5 bases, and 2 bases had no gene match. CDR3 residues: CASSQTSGAYNEQFF. CDR3 nucleotides: TGTGCCAGCAGTCAGACTAGCGGGGCCTACAATGAGCAGTTCTTC.

The rearrangement uses TRBV4-2 and TRBJ1-3; TRBD1 aligns across 11 bases. The CDR3 has 21 amino acids. J was trimmed by 0 bases and V by 0 bases; bases with no gene match: 13. CDR1 LGHNA and CDR2 YNFKEQ come from the germline V gene. The CDR3 bases are TGTGCCAGCAGCCAAGATCCGGGACAGGGGGTCTTCCATCTCTCTGGAAACACCATATATTTT. Amino acid sequence: CASSQDPGQGVFHLSGNTIYF.

The chain uses TRBV10-3 and TRBJ2-1; TRBD2 agrees at 7 bases. The CDR3 is 13 residues long. After removal of 4 bases from V and 9 bases from J, the junction contained 6 bases not matched to a gene. Germline lookup yields CDR1 ENHRY and CDR2 SYGVKD. CDR3 coding DNA: TGTGCCATCAGTGGAAAACTAGCGAGTGAGCAGTTCTTC. Translated: CAISGKLASEQFF.

The CDR3 is CASSWDRVGGYTF. CDR3 DNA sequence: TGTGCCAGCAGCTGGGACAGAGTAGGGGGCTACACCTTC. The chain has TRBV5-4 and TRBJ1-2, with 7 bases that match TRBD1. The junction had 7 bases not matched to a gene; V was cut back by 3 bases and J by 8 bases. This CDR3 region has 13 residues. Germline-derived CDR1 and CDR2 are SGHNT and YYREEE (reference sequence).

This sequence joins TRBV19 and TRBJ1-2, with 8 nucleotides matching TRBD1. The V gene end was trimmed by 0 bases and the J gene end by 8 bases; junction bases not matched to a gene: 8. This CDR3 spans 15 amino acids. Germline CDR1 LNHDA, CDR2 SQIVND (reference sequence). CDR3 protein: CASSIEQGAFSGYTF. Written as DNA, the CDR3 is TGTGCCAGTAGTATAGAGCAGGGGGCGTTTTCGGGCTACACCTTC.

CDR3 sequence reads: CASSSIAGNTDTQYF. The CDR3 DNA reads TGTGCCAGCAGTTCTATAGCGGGGAATACAGATACGCAGTATTTT. The V gene is TRBV6-5, the J gene TRBJ2-3, with 8 bases fitting TRBD2. The junction had 6 bases not matched to a gene; V was cut back by 4 bases and J by 3 bases. Germline CDR1 reads MNHEY; CDR2 reads SVGAGI. The CDR3 runs 15 residues.